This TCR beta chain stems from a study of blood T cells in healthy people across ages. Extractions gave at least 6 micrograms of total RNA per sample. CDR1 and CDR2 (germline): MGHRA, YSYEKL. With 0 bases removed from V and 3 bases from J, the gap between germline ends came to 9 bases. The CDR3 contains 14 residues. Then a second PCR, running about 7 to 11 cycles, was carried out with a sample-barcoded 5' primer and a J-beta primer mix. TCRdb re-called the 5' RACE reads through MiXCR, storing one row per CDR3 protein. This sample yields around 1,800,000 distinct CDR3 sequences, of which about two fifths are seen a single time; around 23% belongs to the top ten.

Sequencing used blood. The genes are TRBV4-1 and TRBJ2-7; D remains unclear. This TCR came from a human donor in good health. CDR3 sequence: CASSQETPSYEQYF. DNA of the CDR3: TGCGCCAGCAGCCAAGAGACCCCCAGCTACGAGCAGTACTTC.